Sequencing of this T cell receptor beta chain was carried out in a study of blood T cell repertoires in COVID-19. Overall study context: The cDNA or gDNA used as material had been derived from T cells, B-cell-depleted T cells, or PBMCs.

The CDR3 covers 16 residues. V gave up 2 bases and J gave up 7 bases; unmatched junction bases: 6. Germline V gene data show CDR1 as MNHEY and CDR2 as SMNVEV (reference sequence). TCRdb's table, derived via immunoSEQ multiplex PCR, lists solely in-frame clones and lacks some. The sample contains about 430,000 clones, around 90% of which appear only once. The sequencing sample was made of peripheral blood. The chain combines TRBV27 with TRBJ2-4, with TRBD2 matching 12 bases. The receptor was isolated from a man between 18 and 29 years old with COVID-19, enrolled during active disease. Here the CDR3 DNA reads TGTGCCAGCAGTTTACTAGCGGGAGGGCCGGGTAACATTCAGTACTTC. It encodes CASSLLAGGPGNIQYF.